Sequencing of this T cell receptor (beta chain) was carried out in a study of beta chain features in type 1 diabetes. This clone was found a few times. Antigen specificity is unknown. As every portion of the isolated RNA was reverse transcribed, the sequencing read expressed TCRB transcripts. The protocol was immunoSEQ multiplex PCR, while the TCRdb copy is restricted to in-frame clones and leaves out a portion. The sample consists of a few hundred thousand clones, roughly 24% of them appearing once. Points from the study as a whole: Within each of all four CD4+ subsets, Type 1 diabetes patients had TCRB CDR3s that were moderately but significantly shorter.

Naive, central memory, regulatory and stem cell-like memory cells within the CD4+ compartment were sorted using CD45RO/CCR7/CD25/CD127/CD95/CD27. What was sequenced was naive CD4+ T cells from blood. This clonotype was sampled from a woman aged 25 to 45 with type 1 diabetes.

Here the CDR3 DNA reads TGTGCCAGCGTAGAACTAGCGGGATATACAGATACGCAGTATTTT. This translates into CASVELAGYTDTQYF. This chain connects TRBV2 to TRBJ2-3; 10 bases match TRBD2. Looked up from germline, CDR1 is SNHLY and CDR2 is FYNNEI. The CDR3 is made up of 15 amino acids. The ends lost 8 bases at V and 3 bases at J; junction bases unmatched: 8.